These T cell receptor beta chains were read from a single sample in a study of T cells after yellow fever vaccination. In TCRdb, the 5' RACE reads were re-called with MiXCR into one record per CDR3 protein. The table lists roughly 160,000 distinct CDR3 sequences, around 7.2% of them singletons. Here the sequenced sample was CD4+ T cells sorted from PBMCs, taken 5 to 6 days after the first yellow fever vaccination. Source of these receptors: a man in his late teens or twenties who received the YFV17D yellow fever vaccine. Both conserved end residues are part of each CDR3. The order of the fields is D gene, clone size, J gene, V gene, CDR3 protein, CDR3 DNA. A D gene is named only where the DNA matches it firmly. A clone size is listed for some rows: how often the clone was seen (once, few, many), or a class if it is expanded.

D gene: TRBD1; clone size: -; J gene: TRBJ1-1; V gene: TRBV12-3/TRBV12-4; CDR3 protein: CASSPRTGVNTEAFF; CDR3 DNA: TGTGCCAGCAGTCCCCGGACAGGGGTAAACACTGAAGCTTTCTTT
D gene: -; clone size: many; J gene: TRBJ2-5; V gene: TRBV12-3/TRBV12-4; CDR3 protein: CASSLSQGRRKTQYF; CDR3 DNA: TGTGCCAGCAGCCTCAGTCAGGGGCGAAGGAAGACCCAGTACTTC
D gene: -; clone size: many; J gene: TRBJ2-2; V gene: TRBV5-5; CDR3 protein: CASTPQYTGELFF; CDR3 DNA: TGTGCCAGCACCCCTCAGTACACCGGGGAGCTGTTTTTT
D gene: -; clone size: many; J gene: TRBJ1-5; V gene: TRBV27; CDR3 protein: CASSSYSNQPQHF; CDR3 DNA: TGTGCCAGCAGCAGCTATAGCAATCAGCCCCAGCATTTT
D gene: -; clone size: many; J gene: TRBJ2-5; V gene: TRBV7-2; CDR3 protein: CASSFQRGTQETQYF; CDR3 DNA: TGTGCCAGCAGCTTCCAACGAGGCACCCAAGAGACCCAGTACTTC
D gene: -; clone size: many; J gene: TRBJ2-1; V gene: TRBV6-1; CDR3 protein: CASSTQGLYNEQFF; CDR3 DNA: TGTGCCAGCAGCACCCAAGGACTCTACAATGAGCAGTTCTTC
D gene: TRBD2; clone size: -; J gene: TRBJ2-2; V gene: TRBV6-5; CDR3 protein: CASSYSFSGGTRGELFF; CDR3 DNA: TGTGCCAGCAGTTACTCGTTCAGCGGGGGGACCAGAGGGGAGCTGTTTTTT
D gene: TRBD1; clone size: many; J gene: TRBJ1-1; V gene: TRBV29-1; CDR3 protein: CSASGQENTEAFF; CDR3 DNA: TGCAGCGCGTCGGGACAGGAGAACACTGAAGCTTTCTTT
D gene: TRBD2; clone size: -; J gene: TRBJ2-7; V gene: TRBV7-2; CDR3 protein: CASSMGGVQYF; CDR3 DNA: TGTGCCAGCAGCATGGGGGGGGTGCAGTACTTC
D gene: TRBD1; clone size: -; J gene: TRBJ2-1; V gene: TRBV25-1; CDR3 protein: CASSVTKGGPSNEQFF; CDR3 DNA: TGTGCCAGCAGTGTTACCAAAGGGGGCCCCTCCAATGAGCAGTTCTTC
D gene: TRBD1; clone size: few; J gene: TRBJ1-5; V gene: TRBV19; CDR3 protein: CASSSLQGANNQPQHF; CDR3 DNA: TGTGCCAGTAGTTCTCTACAGGGGGCAAACAATCAGCCCCAGCATTTT
D gene: -; clone size: many; J gene: TRBJ1-6; V gene: TRBV7-9; CDR3 protein: CASSSQGWGSPLHF; CDR3 DNA: TGTGCCAGCAGCAGCCAGGGGTGGGGATCACCCCTCCACTTT
D gene: TRBD2; clone size: many; J gene: TRBJ2-5; V gene: TRBV4-1; CDR3 protein: CASSLRANLAGGKETQYF; CDR3 DNA: TGCGCCAGCAGCCTAAGAGCTAATCTAGCGGGGGGGAAAGAGACCCAGTACTTC
D gene: TRBD2; clone size: once; J gene: TRBJ2-1; V gene: TRBV6-2/TRBV6-3; CDR3 protein: CASRYSVRTSSFF; CDR3 DNA: TGTGCCAGCCGTTACTCGGTCCGGACTAGCAGTTTCTTC
D gene: TRBD2; clone size: -; J gene: TRBJ2-5; V gene: TRBV7-2; CDR3 protein: CASSSQRGGLETQYF; CDR3 DNA: TGTGCCAGCAGCTCCCAGCGGGGGGGCTTAGAGACCCAGTACTTC
D gene: -; clone size: few; J gene: TRBJ1-6; V gene: TRBV4-1; CDR3 protein: CASSQDQASPLHF; CDR3 DNA: TGCGCCAGCAGCCAAGATCAAGCTTCACCCCTCCACTTT
D gene: TRBD1; clone size: few; J gene: TRBJ1-1; V gene: TRBV29-1; CDR3 protein: CSVGTGAATEAFF; CDR3 DNA: TGCAGCGTAGGAACAGGGGCCGCCACTGAAGCTTTCTTT
D gene: -; clone size: many; J gene: TRBJ2-5; V gene: TRBV2; CDR3 protein: CASTTTRVETQYF; CDR3 DNA: TGTGCCAGCACGACCACCAGGGTTGAGACCCAGTACTTC
D gene: -; clone size: many; J gene: TRBJ2-3; V gene: TRBV5-1; CDR3 protein: CASSLRGSGTDTQYF; CDR3 DNA: TGCGCCAGCAGCTTGCGGGGATCTGGCACAGATACGCAGTATTTT
D gene: TRBD2; clone size: few; J gene: TRBJ2-1; V gene: TRBV5-4; CDR3 protein: CASSSGGRGPDNEQFF; CDR3 DNA: TGTGCCAGCAGCTCGGGGGGGCGGGGGCCCGACAATGAGCAGTTCTTC
D gene: -; clone size: many; J gene: TRBJ1-2; V gene: TRBV10-3; CDR3 protein: CAAQGASGYTF; CDR3 DNA: TGTGCCGCACAGGGCGCGAGTGGCTACACCTTC
D gene: TRBD1; clone size: -; J gene: TRBJ1-2; V gene: TRBV2; CDR3 protein: CASRAGQGGYTF; CDR3 DNA: TGTGCCAGCAGAGCGGGACAGGGCGGCTACACCTTC
D gene: TRBD2; clone size: once; J gene: TRBJ2-1; V gene: TRBV5-5; CDR3 protein: CASSLGTSGANEQFF; CDR3 DNA: TGTGCCAGCAGCTTGGGGACTAGCGGGGCCAATGAGCAGTTCTTC
D gene: -; clone size: few; J gene: TRBJ1-5; V gene: TRBV3-1; CDR3 protein: CASSQDWRGSSPQHF; CDR3 DNA: TGTGCCAGCAGCCAAGATTGGAGGGGGTCGTCGCCCCAGCATTTT
D gene: TRBD1; clone size: many; J gene: TRBJ1-5; V gene: TRBV6-1; CDR3 protein: CASSEQGTGQPQHF; CDR3 DNA: TGTGCCAGCAGCGAACAGGGGACTGGGCAGCCCCAGCATTTT
D gene: TRBD1; clone size: few; J gene: TRBJ1-5; V gene: TRBV7-6; CDR3 protein: CASSLAPGQGGQPQHF; CDR3 DNA: TGTGCCAGCAGCTTAGCACCGGGACAGGGTGGCCAGCCCCAGCATTTT
D gene: TRBD1; clone size: few; J gene: TRBJ2-1; V gene: TRBV12-3/TRBV12-4; CDR3 protein: CASSRQGKGQGEQFF; CDR3 DNA: TGTGCCAGCAGTCGACAGGGGAAGGGACAAGGTGAGCAGTTCTTC
D gene: -; clone size: many; J gene: TRBJ2-3; V gene: TRBV11-2; CDR3 protein: CASSLIGGPPYTQYF; CDR3 DNA: TGTGCCAGCAGCTTGATCGGGGGGCCACCTTATACGCAGTATTTT
D gene: TRBD1; clone size: -; J gene: TRBJ1-2; V gene: TRBV10-2; CDR3 protein: CASSDRGDGYTF; CDR3 DNA: TGCGCCAGCAGTGACAGGGGGGATGGCTACACCTTC